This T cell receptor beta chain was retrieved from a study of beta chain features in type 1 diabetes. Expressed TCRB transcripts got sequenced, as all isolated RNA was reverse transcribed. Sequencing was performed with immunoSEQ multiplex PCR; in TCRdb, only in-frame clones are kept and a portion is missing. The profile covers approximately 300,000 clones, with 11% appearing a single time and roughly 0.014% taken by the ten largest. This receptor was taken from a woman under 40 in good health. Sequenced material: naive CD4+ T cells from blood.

CDR3 protein: CASTGLADNNEQFF. In DNA, the CDR3 is TGTGCCAGCACGGGACTAGCGGATAACAATGAGCAGTTCTTC. J is TRBJ2-1 and V is TRBV18; 11 bases are shared with TRBD2. After removal of 8 bases from V and 5 bases from J, the junction contained 5 bases not matched to a gene. CDR3 size: 14 residues. Per the germline V gene, CDR1 is KGHSH and CDR2 is LQKENI.